This T cell receptor beta chain was observed in a study of blood T cells in healthy people across ages. Study observations and caveats: Roughly linear declines in TCR beta diversity per million T cells occurred with age.

In germline, CDR1 is DFQATT, CDR2 SNEGSKA (reference sequence). There are 15 residues in the CDR3. V lost 4 bases to trimming and J lost 4 bases; unmatched junction nucleotides: 9. About this clonotype: Its antigen is still unknown.

A second PCR of about 6 to 11 cycles used a sample-barcoded 5' primer and a J-beta primer mix. MiXCR, applied by TCRdb to the 5' RACE reads, yields one record per CDR3 protein. The top ten hold 10% to 15% of the sample, which has 650,000 to 1,000,000 distinct CDR3 sequences, about 36% seen once. At least 5.5 micrograms of total RNA were extracted per sample. The sequencing input was blood. V and J are TRBV20-1 and TRBJ2-3, with 9 bases that match TRBD1. The TCR sequence derives from a man between 18 and 35 years old in good health. This chain's CDR3 is CSAILRTGESDTQYF. CDR3 sequence (DNA): TGCAGTGCTATCCTCCGGACAGGGGAGTCAGATACGCAGTATTTT.